This TCR beta chain stems from a study of shared clonotypes between healthy human individuals. Whole-study context: Each donor contributed plates that comprised three CD4 naive, three CD4 memory, two CD8 naive and one CD8 memory.

Caucasian adults living in Nashville, Tennessee, provided all samples. Subsets obtained from CD4+ cells comprised CD45RA+ naive and CD45RA-negative memory cells. For this clone: Its antigen remains unidentified.

Trimming took off 5 bases at V and 3 bases at J, with 11 bases between the two ends. The CDR3 contains 14 residues. Per germline, CDR1 MDHEN and CDR2 SYDVKM. TCRdb keeps only in-frame clones here, not all; method: immunoSEQ multiplex PCR. The sample yields approximately 2,300,000 clones, 85% to 95% seen once. Study outcomes and limitations: Naive subsets generally exceeded memory subsets in estimated richness.

This chain connects TRBV28 to TRBJ2-1; D gene unclear. The TCR comes from a man between 18 and 35 years old in good health. Some clones in this sample may be carry-over from other donors' samples. Sequenced input: naive CD4+ T cells from PBMCs. Subset of the sample: CD45RA+ positively selected. CDR3 loop: CASSLATYYNEQFF. DNA of the CDR3: TGTGCCAGCAGTCTGGCCACTTACTACAATGAGCAGTTCTTC.